Listed below are T cell receptor beta chains from one sample, sequenced in a study of T cell repertoires in cytomegalovirus infection. No antigen has been identified for these receptors. TCRdb called the reads again in MiXCR, with one record for every CDR3 protein. This table holds about 500,000 distinct CDR3 sequences, 30% to 40% found once. The sample consisted of cultured PBMCs, taken from culture after CMV antigen stimulation. Receptors originate from a human donor in good health (CMV status not recorded). Some clones in this sample may be carry-over from other donors' samples. Each CDR3 is given with its conserved first and last residue. Fields, in order: J gene, V gene, CDR3 protein.

TRBJ2-3 TRBV7-8 CASSKGGTDTQYF
TRBJ2-3 TRBV19 CASSILRTRTDTQYF
TRBJ2-1 TRBV9 CASSVAMDDEQFF
TRBJ1-1 TRBV12-3/TRBV12-4 CASSSTGGGNTEAFF
TRBJ2-2 TRBV7-2 CASSLGPRGENTGELFF
TRBJ2-2 TRBV6-6 CASIIGTPGELFF
TRBJ2-7 TRBV20-1 CSAIPDRLSYEQYF
TRBJ1-1 TRBV12-5 CASGKPSGQATSAFF
TRBJ2-1 TRBV5-3 CASSGGIGGRLREQFF
TRBJ2-1 TRBV7-9 CASSALAGDNEQFF
TRBJ2-1 TRBV6-2/TRBV6-3 CASSYLNEQFF
TRBJ2-7 TRBV4-3 CASSYGRGSSYEQYF
TRBJ1-2 TRBV11-2 CASSWGASSGYTF
TRBJ1-1 TRBV6-5 CASSYPRGTEAFF
TRBJ2-1 TRBV5-1 CASSDGRFTSYNEQFF
TRBJ2-1 TRBV10-3 CAISPYPSSGVDNEQFF
TRBJ1-4 TRBV4-1 CASSQDATGLGEKLFF
TRBJ2-5 TRBV6-4 CASRLQRVQETQYF
TRBJ2-5 TRBV10-3 CAIRDSEETQYF
TRBJ1-4 TRBV6-2/TRBV6-3 CASSYRAGMNEKLFF
TRBJ1-4 TRBV7-6 CASSLPASWPQNEKLFF
TRBJ2-3 TRBV24-1 CATSRGPAGDTQYF
TRBJ2-1 TRBV7-9 CASSARDRGEQFF
TRBJ2-1 TRBV29-1 CSVGGGSKDEQFF
TRBJ2-2 TRBV6-4 CASSDSQTGELFF
TRBJ1-5 TRBV28 CASRRDRRNQPQHF
TRBJ2-7 TRBV7-2 CASSLASGRGSYEQYF
TRBJ2-7 TRBV6-2/TRBV6-3 CASRRQEMGEQYF
TRBJ1-3 TRBV6-1 CASMRSSGNTIYF
TRBJ1-1 TRBV19 CASSPGTGVLNTEAFF
TRBJ2-7 TRBV6-6 CASSYSGLAGGVFYEQYF
TRBJ2-1 TRBV4-2 CASSQVMGGSEQFF
TRBJ2-1 TRBV7-2 CASSGLAGGGEQFF
TRBJ2-5 TRBV7-2 CASSLVAGGPKETQYF
TRBJ1-1 TRBV12-3/TRBV12-4 CASSSFGGQGTEAFF
TRBJ1-4 TRBV7-4 CASSPLGHNEKLFF